This T cell receptor beta chain stems from a study of blood T cell repertoires in COVID-19. Study information: The samples span acute and convalescent COVID-19 from the United States, Italy and Spain. T cells, B-cell-depleted T cells, or PBMCs supplied cDNA or gDNA.

Original data processing: Reference gene primers were amplified, and this amplification served to estimate nucleated cell counts. Profiled with immunoSEQ multiplex PCR; TCRdb holds only in-frame clones, not every one. The V and J calls and clone size come from that table; D and trimming were worked out from the DNA. The sample holds 30,000 to 40,000 clones, 90% seen once. This CDR3 is built from 14 residues. Germline loops: CDR1 SGHRS, CDR2 YFSETQ. Trimming pared 4 bases from V and 1 base from J, leaving 12 bases between. The chain couples TRBV5-1 to TRBJ2-7; perhaps TRBD1 as D (6 bases). The source of this sequence is a man aged 55 to 69 with active or convalescent COVID-19. Sequencing was performed on peripheral blood. Here the CDR3 DNA reads TGCGCCAGCAGCCCGAAGACAGGATCCTACGAGCAGTACTTC. Translation gives CASSPKTGSYEQYF.